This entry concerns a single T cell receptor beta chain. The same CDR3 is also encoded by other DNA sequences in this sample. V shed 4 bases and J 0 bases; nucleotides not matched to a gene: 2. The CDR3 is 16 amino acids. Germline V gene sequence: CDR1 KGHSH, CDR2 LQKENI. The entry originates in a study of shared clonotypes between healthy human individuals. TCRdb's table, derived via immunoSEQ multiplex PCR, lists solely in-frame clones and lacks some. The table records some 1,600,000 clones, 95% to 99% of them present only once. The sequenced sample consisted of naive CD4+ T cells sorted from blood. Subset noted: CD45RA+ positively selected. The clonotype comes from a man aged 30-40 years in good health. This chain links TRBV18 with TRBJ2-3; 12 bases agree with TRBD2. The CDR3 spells CASSRTSGASTDTQYF. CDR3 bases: TGTGCCAGCTCACGGACTAGCGGGGCGAGCACAGATACGCAGTATTTT.